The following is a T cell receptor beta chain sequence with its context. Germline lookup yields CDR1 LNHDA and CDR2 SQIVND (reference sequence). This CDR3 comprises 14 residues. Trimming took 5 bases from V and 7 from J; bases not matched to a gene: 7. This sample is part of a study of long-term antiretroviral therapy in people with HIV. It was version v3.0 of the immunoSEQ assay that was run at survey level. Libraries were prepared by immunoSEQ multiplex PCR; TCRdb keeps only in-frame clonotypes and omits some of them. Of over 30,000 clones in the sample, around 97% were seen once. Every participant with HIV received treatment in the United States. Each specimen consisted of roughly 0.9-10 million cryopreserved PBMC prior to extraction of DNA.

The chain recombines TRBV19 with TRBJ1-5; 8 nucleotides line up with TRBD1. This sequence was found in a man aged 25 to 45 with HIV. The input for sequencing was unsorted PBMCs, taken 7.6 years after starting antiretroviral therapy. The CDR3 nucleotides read TGTGCCAGTAGTTACAGGACAGGGACCCAGCCCCAGCATTTT. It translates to CASSYRTGTQPQHF.